Listed here are 23 T cell receptor beta chains from one sample, sequenced in a study of T cell responses to AZD1222 COVID-19 vaccine. The assay was immunoSEQ multiplex PCR, and TCRdb's table has in-frame clones only and misses some. The sample holds 150,000 to 200,000 clones, around 90% seen once. The sequencing here drew on peripheral blood, taken 28 days after the second dose of the MenACWY control vaccine. All receptors derive from an adult who received the MenACWY meningococcal vaccine as a control.

This clone has only one observation. The V and J genes are TRBV7-3 and TRBJ2-3, with 8 nucleotides matching TRBD2. This CDR3 contains 15 residues. Trimming at V came to 2 bases and at J to 2 bases, leaving 3 bases not matched to a gene. Germline loops: CDR1 SGHTA, CDR2 FQGTGA. The CDR3 nucleotides read TGTGCCAGCAGCTTACAGGGACTAGACACAGATACGCAGTATTTT. This sequence encodes CASSLQGLDTDTQYF.

This chain connects TRBV27 to TRBJ1-5, with D possibly matching TRBD1 (5 bases). The CDR3 contains 16 residues. Germline V gene sequence: CDR1 MNHEY, CDR2 SMNVEV (reference sequence). V lost 8 bases, J lost 9 bases, and 26 bases lay in between. CDR3 protein: CASGTGSGGIYLPQHF. DNA of the CDR3: TGTGCCAGCGGCACGGGCAGTGGGGGGATATATCTGCCCCAGCATTTT.

The chain is built from TRBV7-6 and TRBJ2-7; D unclear. Germline V gene lookup returns CDR1 SGHVS and CDR2 FNYEAQ. This CDR3 is built from 15 residues. The V end was cut by 3 bases, the J end by 0 bases, with 12 bases between. CDR3 protein: CASSFGATNSYEQYF. DNA for the CDR3: TGTGCCAGCAGCTTCGGCGCCACTAACTCCTACGAGCAGTACTTC.

The chain combines TRBV5-1 with TRBJ2-2, with TRBD2 matching over 8 bases. The CDR3 sequence is 15 residues long. Germline V gene sequence: CDR1 SGHRS, CDR2 YFSETQ. The ends lost 4 bases at V and 6 bases at J; junction bases unmatched: 8. The CDR3 loop is CASSLALAGPGELFF. In DNA, the CDR3 is TGCGCCAGCAGCCTGGCTCTAGCGGGTCCCGGGGAGCTGTTTTTT.

The J gene is TRBJ1-1, the V gene TRBV29-1; D remains unclear. The CDR3 has 12 amino acids. Germline lookup yields CDR1 SQVTM and CDR2 ANQGSEA. The germline V and J ends were trimmed by 4 bases and 0 bases, with 6 bases remaining between them. CDR3 coding DNA: TGCAGCGTTGGGGAGGTGAACACTGAAGCTTTCTTT. Translation: CSVGEVNTEAFF.

The chain links TRBV27 to TRBJ1-4; D is undetermined. Germline CDR1 is MNHEY and CDR2 is SMNVEV (reference sequence). Trimming removed 5 bases at V and 8 bases at J, with 15 bases between. The CDR3 sequence is 14 residues long. The CDR3 reads CASSRGLPVEKLFF. The CDR3 DNA sequence: TGTGCCAGCAGTCGTGGACTTCCAGTCGAAAAACTGTTTTTT.

The chain combines TRBV11-1 with TRBJ1-4, with D possibly TRBD1 on 6 matching bases. The ends were cut back, 2 bases at V and 3 bases at J, with 13 bases in the middle. Germline V lookup: CDR1 SGHAT, CDR2 FQDESV (reference sequence). This CDR3 has 16 amino acids. In DNA form, the CDR3 reads TGTGCCAGCAGCTTATCACAGGGACGCGCTAATGAAAAACTGTTTTTT. Protein: CASSLSQGRANEKLFF.

The chain carries TRBV29-1 and TRBJ2-7; D gene ambiguous. The CDR3 has 11 amino acids. From germline, CDR1 is SQVTM and CDR2 ANQGSEA. V shed 2 bases and J shed 5 bases, with 7 bases lying between them. The CDR3 loop reads CSVESVNEQYF. CDR3 nucleotide sequence: TGCAGCGTTGAAAGCGTCAACGAGCAGTACTTC.

This clone was detected only a few times. The chain links TRBV5-1 to TRBJ2-7; TRBD2 matches 7 bases. The V and J ends lost 1 base and 5 bases, in that order; junction bases with no gene match: 9. The CDR3 totals 15 residues. Germline-derived CDR1 and CDR2 are SGHRS and YFSETQ. CDR3 DNA sequence: TGCGCCAGCAGCTTGAGTCCGGGACTAAACAACGAGCAGTACTTC. Its protein product is CASSLSPGLNNEQYF.

J is TRBJ1-2 and V is TRBV5-1; D unresolved. Germline CDR1 reads SGHRS; CDR2 reads YFSETQ. V lost 2 bases, J lost 4 bases, and 12 bases lay in between. This CDR3 is built from 14 residues. CDR3 in amino acids: CASSFAPGSYGYTF. CDR3 coding DNA: TGCGCCAGCAGCTTCGCTCCGGGTTCCTATGGCTACACCTTC.

The rearrangement links TRBV6-1 to TRBJ1-2; 10 nucleotides match TRBD1. The CDR3 has 16 residues. CDR1 is MNHNS and CDR2 is SASEGT in the germline V gene. V shed 4 bases, J shed 3 bases, and the junction held 8 bases outside the gene matches. The CDR3 sequence: CASSGIRTGGDYGYTF. The DNA of the CDR3 is TGTGCCAGCAGTGGTATACGGACAGGGGGTGACTATGGCTACACCTTC.

The chain employs TRBV21-1 and TRBJ2-6. TRBV21-1 is given as a pseudogene. The CDR3 is 18 amino acids. The CDR3 is CASSKVPSNVTGANVLTF. Here the CDR3 DNA reads TGTGCCAGCAGCAAAGTTCCTTCCAATGTCACTGGGGCCAACGTCCTGACTTTC.

The chain has TRBV3-1 (or the pseudogene TRBV3-2) and TRBJ1-3; D is unclear. The CDR3 contains 15 residues. Germline assignment: CDR1 LGHDT and CDR2 YNNKEL (reference sequence). Trimming stripped 1 base from V and 6 bases from J, with 13 bases between. CDR3 DNA sequence: TGTGCCAGCAGCCAAGGCAGGAGGCTAGAAAACACCATATATTTT. It is translated as CASSQGRRLENTIYF.

The gene calls are TRBV7-8 and TRBJ1-3; 7 bases match TRBD1. The CDR3 is made up of 18 amino acids. V shed 2 bases and J 4 bases; nucleotides not matched to a gene: 14. Germline V lookup: CDR1 SGHVS, CDR2 FQNEAQ. The CDR3 DNA is TGTGCCAGCAGCTTAATCGTCGCGACAGGGCTCTTCGGAAACACCATATATTTT. Translated, it gives CASSLIVATGLFGNTIYF.

V usage is TRBV10-3 and J usage is TRBJ2-3; TRBD2 matches 8 bases. V shed 7 bases and J 4 bases; nucleotides not matched to a gene: 4. Germline CDR1 and CDR2: ENHRY and SYGVKD. This CDR3 is 13 amino acids long. The CDR3 loop reads CAINPREADTQYF. CDR3 coding DNA: TGTGCCATCAACCCGCGGGAGGCAGATACGCAGTATTTT.

The rearrangement uses TRBV6-5 and TRBJ2-3, with 7 bases lining up with TRBD1. Per the germline V gene, CDR1 is MNHEY and CDR2 is SVGAGI. This CDR3 region has 13 residues. The J segment lost 1 base and the V segment lost 6 bases, leaving 1 base of the junction unmatched. The CDR3 nucleotides are TGTGCCAGCAGAGGACAGGGCACAGATACGCAGTATTTT. Translated, it gives CASRGQGTDTQYF.

This clone was seen a handful of times. The gene calls are TRBV7-9 and TRBJ2-1; 10 nucleotides line up with TRBD1. With 1 base clipped from V and 7 bases from J, the junction kept 10 bases outside the gene matches. This CDR3 comprises 17 residues. CDR1 is SEHNR, CDR2 FQNEAQ, per germline (reference sequence). The CDR3 region is CASSLEARQGAGNEQFF. DNA of the CDR3: TGTGCCAGCAGCTTAGAGGCTAGACAGGGGGCGGGGAATGAGCAGTTCTTC.

This CDR3 is CASSSTVWRSSTDTQYF. The CDR3 region has the DNA TGTGCCAGCAGCTCAACCGTCTGGCGGTCTAGCACAGATACGCAGTATTTT. This chain connects TRBV7-2 to TRBJ2-3; unclear D gene. The ends were cut back, 4 bases at V and 0 bases at J, with 17 bases in the middle. Germline V CDR1 and CDR2: SGHTA, FQGNSA. The CDR3 extends over 17 amino acids.

The V and J genes are TRBV19 and TRBJ1-1; D may be TRBD1 (6 bases). There are 12 residues in the CDR3. Trimming removed 6 bases at V and 2 bases at J, with 7 bases between. Germline lookup yields CDR1 LNHDA and CDR2 SQIVND (reference sequence). The CDR3 spells CASSRGNTEAFF. For the CDR3, the DNA is TGTGCCAGTAGCAGGGGCAACACTGAAGCTTTCTTT.

In the case of this clone: Additional DNA sequences in this sample encode the identical CDR3. The V gene is TRBV19, the J gene TRBJ2-1; weak D call: TRBD1 (5 bases). The ends were cut back, 5 bases at V and 0 bases at J, with 11 bases in the middle. Germline V gene lookup returns CDR1 LNHDA and CDR2 SQIVND (reference sequence). This CDR3 contains 15 residues. As DNA, the CDR3 is TGTGCCAGTAGTTCCCGGACAAGCTCCTACAATGAGCAGTTCTTC. Translation gives CASSSRTSSYNEQFF.

The gene calls are TRBV11-2 and TRBJ1-3; TRBD1 might be the D (5 bases). V was cut by 3 bases and J by 0 bases, with 9 bases left in between. The CDR3 has 15 residues. In germline, CDR1 is SGHAT, CDR2 FQNNGV. CDR3 nucleotide sequence: TGTGCCAGCAGCTTGGGACGGATCTCTGGAAACACCATATATTTT. Amino acid sequence: CASSLGRISGNTIYF. The entire variable domain, with the rest obtained from reference TRBV11-2 and TRBJ1-3, is as follows: EAGVAQSPRYKIIEKRQSVAFWCNPISGHATLYWYQQILGQGPKLLIQFQNNGVVDDSQLPKDRFSAERLKGVDSTLKIQPAKLEDSAVYLCASSLGRISGNTIYFGEGSWLTVV.

The chain joins TRBV2 to TRBJ1-1; tentative D call: TRBD1 (6 bases). Trimming removed 5 bases at V and 11 bases at J, with 15 bases between. CDR1 is SNHLY, CDR2 FYNNEI, per germline. The CDR3 is made up of 12 amino acids. CDR3 sequence (DNA): TGTGCCAGCAGTTCCGGGACACCAAAGGCTTTCTTT. It yields the protein CASSSGTPKAFF.

The gene calls are TRBV3-1 (or the pseudogene TRBV3-2) and TRBJ1-4; no reliable D call. Trimming removed 0 bases from V and 5 bases from J, with 19 bases in between. CDR1 LGHDT and CDR2 YNNKEL come from the germline V gene (reference sequence). This CDR3 comprises 18 residues. CDR3 nucleotides: TGTGCCAGCAGCCAAGATATTCCGCAAATAGGCCGCAATGAAAAACTGTTTTTT. This sequence encodes CASSQDIPQIGRNEKLFF.